This passage covers 4 T cell receptor beta chains from one sample sequenced in a study of T cell repertoires in cytomegalovirus infection. No antigen is known for these receptors. TCRdb ran MiXCR on the reads and lists one entry per CDR3 protein. Seen here are about 220,000 distinct CDR3 sequences, roughly two fifths observed once, and the top ten hold 59%. Material: CD8+ T cells from cultured PBMCs, obtained from culture after CMV antigen stimulation. These TCRs come from a human donor in good health (CMV status not recorded). Some clones in this sample may be carry-over from other donors' samples.

This clonotype was detected only a few times. The chain has TRBV7-2 and TRBJ2-3; 9 bases fit TRBD2. Germline CDR1 reads SGHTA; CDR2 reads FQGNSA. The CDR3 extends over 14 amino acids. V dropped 1 base and J dropped 8; count of bases not matched to a gene: 4. CDR3 loop: CASSLGGGGATQYF. As DNA, the CDR3 is TGTGCCAGCAGCTTAGGCGGGGGGGGGGCTACGCAGTATTTT.

This chain joins TRBV2 and TRBJ2-5, with TRBD2 matching 8 bases. CDR3 length equals 15 residues. CDR1 and CDR2 (germline): SNHLY, FYNNEI. With V trimmed by 8 bases and J by 5 bases, 13 bases remained unmatched. The CDR3 loop reads CASRFGSGSVETQYF. The CDR3 nucleotides read TGTGCCAGCCGCTTCGGAAGCGGGAGTGTGGAGACCCAGTACTTC.

This rearrangement joins TRBV7-9 to TRBJ2-1, with D possibly TRBD1 on 6 matching bases. V shed 4 bases and J shed 14 bases, with 15 bases lying between them. CDR3 length: 12 residues. Germline V lookup: CDR1 SEHNR, CDR2 FQNEAQ (reference sequence). Here the CDR3 reads CASSSQPRGKFF. Here the CDR3 DNA reads TGTGCCAGCAGCTCCCAACCGAGGGGGAAGTTCTTC.

This chain uses TRBV12-3 or TRBV12-4 with TRBJ2-1, with D possibly being TRBD2 (6 bases). V was cut by 5 bases and J by 0 bases, with 17 bases left in between. The CDR3 contains 17 residues. The CDR3 bases are TGTGCCAGCAGTCAACCCTTAGCGGAGAGCTCCTACAATGAGCAGTTCTTC. This translates into CASSQPLAESSYNEQFF.